This T cell receptor beta chain was captured in a study of blood T cell repertoires in COVID-19. Study-wide context: The origin of the acute and convalescent COVID-19 samples was the United States, Italy and Spain. The analysed material was cDNA or gDNA that came from T cells, B-cell-depleted T cells, or PBMCs.

Authors' data handling: Estimates of nucleated cell counts were drawn from the amplification of reference gene primers. Assay used: immunoSEQ multiplex PCR; TCRdb lists only in-frame clones, some missing. The V and J calls and clone size were taken over from that table, and D and trimming were inferred from the DNA. The table lists 100,000 to 150,000 clones, almost 70% of them singletons. Germline V gene data show CDR1 as WNHNN and CDR2 as SYGVQD (reference sequence). The CDR3 is 15 amino acids. J gave up 6 bases and V 7 bases, and 12 bases lay outside the gene matches. V gene TRBV10-1 combines with J gene TRBJ1-5; TRBD1 aligns across 7 bases. Sequencing was performed on peripheral blood. The TCR comes from a woman aged 70 to 79 with acute or convalescent COVID-19. As DNA, the CDR3 is TGCGCCAGCAAGGACCAGGACAGGACGGTTCAGCCCCAGCATTTT. This encodes CASKDQDRTVQPQHF.